This is a list of T cell receptor beta chains from one sample in a study of T cells in Graves' hyperthyroidism and ophthalmopathy. TCRdb independently ran MiXCR on the multiplex PCR reads; one entry per CDR3 protein. The sample includes some 300,000 distinct CDR3 sequences, around 19% seen only once; the top ten take about 35%. Sequences were obtained from blood. Receptor source: a man aged 50 or older with Graves' ophthalmopathy. CDR3s leave out the opening cysteine and the closing phenylalanine or tryptophan.

v_gene: TRBV15
j_gene: TRBJ2-5
CDR3aa: ATSREFGGRETQY

v_gene: TRBV5-1
j_gene: TRBJ1-1
CDR3aa: ASSLDYNTEAF

v_gene: TRBV28
j_gene: TRBJ2-1
CDR3aa: ASSWDGFSYNEQF

v_gene: TRBV27
j_gene: TRBJ2-7
CDR3aa: ASSSSGRWYEQY

v_gene: TRBV11-1
j_gene: TRBJ2-2
CDR3aa: ASSLANTGELF

v_gene: TRBV10-3
j_gene: TRBJ2-1
CDR3aa: AISSGSSPDNEQF

v_gene: TRBV11-3
j_gene: TRBJ2-1
CDR3aa: ASSLLMSASYNEQF

v_gene: TRBV28
j_gene: TRBJ1-1
CDR3aa: ASSFSFSLNTEAF

v_gene: TRBV12-3/TRBV12-4
j_gene: TRBJ2-7
CDR3aa: ASSPRRGPPHEQY

v_gene: TRBV11-2
j_gene: TRBJ2-3
CDR3aa: ASSYGTSGSADTQY

v_gene: TRBV7-3
j_gene: TRBJ2-2
CDR3aa: ASSPGTSGRFANTGELF

v_gene: TRBV7-2
j_gene: TRBJ1-2
CDR3aa: ASSTMTGGYGYT

v_gene: TRBV7-3
j_gene: TRBJ1-2
CDR3aa: ASSLTHGTGERYGYT

v_gene: TRBV20-1
j_gene: TRBJ1-2
CDR3aa: SAGVDGYGYT

v_gene: TRBV11-3
j_gene: TRBJ1-1
CDR3aa: ASSKDQGTEAF

v_gene: TRBV20-1
j_gene: TRBJ2-3
CDR3aa: SATPRTSGRAKDTQY

v_gene: TRBV11-2
j_gene: TRBJ2-5
CDR3aa: ASSLFRVGETQY